What follows describes a single T cell receptor (beta chain). Its antigen remains undetermined. No base quality information exists; no much larger clone differs at one position. The source of the sample is a study of blood T cell repertoires in COVID-19 (dated by TCRdb to 2020 to 2021). A note on the overall study: Collaborator samples came from the United States, Italy and Spain and covered acute and convalescent phases of COVID-19. The prospective study material was composed of cDNA or gDNA derived from T cells, B-cell-depleted T cells, or PBMCs. Deeply sampled blood TCRbeta repertoires from subjects exposed to, actively infected with, or recovered from COVID-19 were included in the dataset. The repertoires were made available in a free public database intended to serve as a resource for research on the immune response to SARS-CoV-2. The samples were drawn from the first 160 participants of the ongoing ImmuneRACE study and from over a thousand subjects provided by 6 global collaborators. Nearly every sample came with metadata listing a de-identified subject ID, COVID-19 status, age in years and sex. HLA class I and class II types, where available, came from metadata supplied by the sample provider rather than from assay-based typing. Broader findings and caveats from the paper: How much clinical and demographic metadata was included differed by source and by participant, and the metadata was provided uncurated.

The germline V gene (reference sequence) specifies MNHEY as CDR1 and SMNVEV as CDR2. The CDR3, from cysteine to phenylalanine, totals 15 residues. Solely the CDR3 DNA is kept, with 45 bases framed from the first base. From V the trimming removes 6 bases and from J it removes 4 bases, while the gene matches leave 8 bases of the junction unaccounted for. TCRbeta CDR3 regions were amplified from genomic DNA using the immunoSEQ Assay, a bias-controlled multiplex PCR. In the source study's methods: The number of nucleated cells in each sample was estimated by amplification of reference gene primers within the assay. Sequence reads were collapsed and filtered to measure the absolute abundance of every unique TCRbeta CDR3 rearrangement. For each sample, productive Simpson clonality was calculated as the square root of Simpson's diversity index over productive rearrangements. TCRdb re-hosts the immuneACCESS table, in-frame sequences only. Its copies lack some clones; in the studies checked, an unresolved V gene accounts for under half of them, and the cause for the rest is not known. The DNA gave D and trimming, while V, J and clone size come from that table. For this sample the table gives some 150,000 clones, of which approximately 90% were detected only once. The ten largest clones capture roughly 1.5% of the sample.

Collaborating institutions collected whole blood in K2EDTA tubes following their own protocols. Collaborator samples were shipped for TCRbeta analysis as frozen whole blood, isolated PBMCs, or DNA extracted from either sample type. Material for sequencing was peripheral blood. The TCR sequence derives from a woman between 45 and 60 years old with acute or convalescent COVID-19. The rearrangement combines TRBV27 with TRBJ2-2; 7 bases in between match TRBD1. Here is the DNA: TGTGCCAGCAGATCGCTAGGGGGCGGCACCGGGGAGCTGTTTTTT. Its amino acids are CASRSLGGGTGELFF.